One sample yielded the 14 T cell receptor beta chains listed below, sequenced in a study of T cells after yellow fever vaccination. TCRdb fed the 5' RACE reads into MiXCR, producing one record per CDR3 protein. This sample yields about 240,000 distinct CDR3 sequences, of which 6.9% are seen a single time; approximately 0.84% belongs to the top ten. Sample: CD4+ T cells sorted from PBMCs, taken 15 days after the yellow fever booster vaccination. These receptors were taken from a young man who received the YFV17D yellow fever vaccine.

This clonotype was counted ten times or more. V and J are TRBV12-3 or TRBV12-4 and TRBJ2-5, with D possibly TRBD1 on 6 matching bases. V was cut by 4 bases and J by 2 bases, with 11 bases left in between. The CDR3 totals 14 residues. The CDR3 DNA is TGTGCCAGCAGTTACGGAACAGGGCAAGAGACCCAGTACTTC. Its protein is CASSYGTGQETQYF.

This clonotype was recorded a few times. The CDR3 here is CSAPGAHSEAFF. The DNA of the CDR3 is TGCAGTGCCCCAGGCGCCCATAGTGAAGCTTTCTTT. This chain connects TRBV20-1 to TRBJ1-1; unclear D gene. Germline loops: CDR1 DFQATT, CDR2 SNEGSKA (reference sequence). The CDR3 spans 12 residues. Trimming removed 6 bases at V and 7 bases at J, with 15 bases between.

This clonotype was seen only a few times. This chain connects TRBV7-6 to TRBJ2-7, with TRBD2 identical over 7 bases. This CDR3 is 14 amino acids long. From germline, CDR1 is SGHVS and CDR2 FNYEAQ. The ends lost 5 bases at V and 6 bases at J; junction bases unmatched: 10. Written as DNA, the CDR3 is TGTGCCAGCAGCCCATGGGACTACAGTGGCGAGCAGTACTTC. This translates into CASSPWDYSGEQYF.

V gene TRBV9 combines with J gene TRBJ2-3, with 10 bases matching TRBD2. Germline V gene lookup returns CDR1 SGDLS and CDR2 YYNGEE. The CDR3 extends over 17 amino acids. Unmatched junction bases numbered 8, after V lost 0 bases and J lost 4 bases. This CDR3 reads CASSVALSGRFADTQYF. For the CDR3, the DNA is TGTGCCAGCAGCGTAGCTCTTAGCGGGAGGTTCGCAGATACGCAGTATTTT.

The chain carries TRBV21-1 and TRBJ2-2; the table assigns TRBD2, which was not confirmed against the DNA. TRBV21-1 is termed a pseudogene. The CDR3 has 16 amino acids. The CDR3 DNA is TGTGCCAGCAGCGGGACTAGCGGGGCGAACACCGGGGAGCTGTTTTTT. Amino acid sequence: CASSGTSGANTGELFF.

This clonotype has ten or more counts. This chain uses TRBV6-1 with TRBJ2-3, with TRBD2 matching over 10 bases. V was clipped by 5 bases and J by 5 bases; unmatched bases: 7. The germline V gene has CDR1 MNHNS and CDR2 SASEGT. This CDR3 comprises 15 residues. The CDR3 spells CASSLAGESQDTQYF. The DNA for the CDR3 is TGTGCCAGCAGTCTAGCGGGAGAGTCGCAAGATACGCAGTATTTT.

With respect to this clonotype: A read error may account for a junction end that differs from germline. V gene TRBV5-1 combines with J gene TRBJ2-1; 11 bases line up with TRBD2. The CDR3 totals 15 residues. Germline V lookup: CDR1 SGHRS, CDR2 YFSETQ. The CDR3 loop is CASTDRSGRAHTLHF. The DNA for the CDR3 is TGCGCCAGCACCGACCGTAGCGGGAGGGCCCATACCTTACACTTC.

The V and J genes are TRBV5-6 and TRBJ2-5, with a tentative D call TRBD2 (7 bases). The CDR3 length is 15 residues. The V and J ends lost 0 bases and 5 bases respectively, with 14 bases between them. Germline V lookup: CDR1 SGHDT, CDR2 YYEEEE. CDR3 DNA: TGTGCCAGCAGCTTGGCCTTACAGGGAGGGGAGACCCAGTACTTC. Protein: CASSLALQGGETQYF.

This clonotype has only a few counts. The chain carries TRBV25-1 and TRBJ1-4; 8 positions match TRBD1. The CDR3 contains 15 residues. V lost 6 bases and J lost 6; bases outside the gene matches: 9. Germline CDR1 is MGHDK and CDR2 is SYGVNS. The DNA for the CDR3 is TGTGCCAGCAGCCAGAGATACAGGGGGTATGAAAAACTGTTTTTT. Protein sequence: CASSQRYRGYEKLFF.

This clonotype was seen at least ten times. The J gene is TRBJ2-3, the V gene TRBV15, with D unresolved. Per the germline V gene, CDR1 is LNHNV and CDR2 is YYDKDF (reference sequence). The CDR3 has 16 residues. The V gene lost 4 bases and the J gene lost 3 bases, with 17 bases spanning the gap. The CDR3 here is CATSITLGLRTDTQYF. The CDR3 DNA is TGTGCCACCAGCATAACTCTGGGTTTACGGACAGATACGCAGTATTTT.

This clonotype was seen at least ten times. V is TRBV4-3 and J is TRBJ2-5, with D hard to call. Germline V gene sequence: CDR1 LGHNA, CDR2 YSLEER. The CDR3 runs 13 residues. The V end was cut by 4 bases, the J end by 5 bases, with 11 bases between. CDR3 sequence (DNA): TGCGCCAGCAGCCTGACTGTCCTGGAGACCCAGTACTTC. Translating it yields CASSLTVLETQYF.

This clonotype was observed a handful of times. The chain uses TRBV20-1 and TRBJ2-1, with 7 bases aligning to TRBD2. The CDR3 contains 16 residues. V gave up 1 base and J gave up 1 base; unmatched junction bases: 7. Looked up from germline, CDR1 is DFQATT and CDR2 is SNEGSKA (reference sequence). The CDR3 region is CSARVRTGGSYNEQFF. DNA for the CDR3: TGCAGTGCTAGAGTTAGGACGGGAGGATCCTACAATGAGCAGTTCTTC.

This clonotype came up a few times. The V and J genes are TRBV20-1 and TRBJ2-1, with unresolved D. This CDR3 region has 12 residues. Trimming shortened V by 5 bases and J by 6 bases, and 11 bases separated the two germline ends. In germline, CDR1 is DFQATT, CDR2 SNEGSKA (reference sequence). The CDR3 DNA follows: TGCAGTGCTTCATTCCTTCCCAATGAGCAGTTCTTC. As protein: CSASFLPNEQFF.

This clonotype occurred a few times. This chain links TRBV20-1 with TRBJ2-1, with D hard to call. This CDR3 spans 13 amino acids. The germline V and J ends were trimmed by 3 bases and 7 bases, with 13 bases remaining between them. Germline-derived CDR1 and CDR2 are DFQATT and SNEGSKA (reference sequence). The CDR3 loop is CSASSLRENEQFF. CDR3 sequence (DNA): TGCAGTGCTAGTAGTCTCAGAGAAAATGAGCAGTTCTTC.